The rows below give T cell receptor beta chains drawn from one sample of a study of blood T cell repertoires in COVID-19. Profiled with immunoSEQ multiplex PCR; TCRdb holds only in-frame clones, not every one. Among about 69,000 clones listed, more than 75% were seen once. The sample was peripheral blood. The source is a middle-aged man with COVID-19, enrolled during active disease. CDR3s include the opening cysteine and the closing phenylalanine or tryptophan. D genes are given only for firm matches. The size field is filled for only some rows; it gives once, few, many or a size class.

V	D	size	J	CDR3	DNA
TRBV6-1	NA	NA	TRBJ1-3	CASSEVVGNTIYF	TGTGCCAGCAGTGAAGTAGTGGGAAACACCATATATTTT
TRBV19	NA	NA	TRBJ1-2	CASSSPPGDRLYGYTF	TGTGCCAGTAGTTCCCCCCCGGGGGACCGCCTGTATGGCTACACCTTC
TRBV11-2	TRBD1	NA	TRBJ2-7	CASSLLAGTGLVEEQYF	TGTGCCAGCAGCTTATTAGCCGGGACAGGGTTAGTTGAGGAGCAGTACTTC
TRBV6-5	TRBD1	few	TRBJ2-2	CASSTTTGEELFF	TGTGCCAGCAGCACCACTACAGGGGAGGAGCTGTTTTTT
TRBV28	TRBD1	few	TRBJ1-5	CASSTGQGGYQPQHF	TGTGCCAGCAGCACGGGACAGGGAGGGTATCAGCCCCAGCATTTT
TRBV5-1	TRBD1	NA	TRBJ1-1	CASSRDRGQAFF	TGCGCCAGCAGCAGGGACAGGGGACAAGCTTTCTTT
TRBV5-1	TRBD1	NA	TRBJ2-5	CASSSGTGSEETQYF	TGCGCCAGCAGCTCCGGGACAGGGTCCGAGGAGACCCAGTACTTC
TRBV19	NA	NA	TRBJ1-6	CASSVDIQVSPLHF	TGTGCCAGTAGTGTTGATATCCAGGTTTCACCCCTCCACTTT
TRBV15	NA	NA	TRBJ1-1	CATSRVGGEAFF	TGTGCCACCAGCAGAGTGGGGGGTGAAGCTTTCTTT
TRBV5-1	NA	NA	TRBJ1-1	CASSFRDINTEAFF	TGCGCCAGCAGCTTCCGGGACATTAACACTGAAGCTTTCTTT
TRBV21-1	NA	few	TRBJ1-5	CASSTYGGAGSNQPQHF	TGTGCCAGCAGCACCTATGGTGGGGCAGGGAGCAATCAGCCCCAGCATTTT
TRBV4-1	TRBD2	NA	TRBJ2-1	CASSPSRIPGLAGFNEQFF	TGCGCCAGCAGCCCCTCCCGAATCCCGGGACTAGCGGGGTTCAATGAGCAGTTCTTC
TRBV24-1	TRBD2	NA	TRBJ2-5	CATDSGGADETQYF	TGTGCCACAGATAGCGGGGGGGCCGATGAGACCCAGTACTTC
TRBV5-1	NA	NA	TRBJ1-1	CASSWMTTSEGLNTEAFF	TGCGCCAGCAGCTGGATGACAACCTCGGAGGGATTGAACACTGAAGCTTTCTTT
TRBV30	NA	NA	TRBJ1-5	CAWSLTVGQPQHF	TGTGCCTGGAGCCTAACGGTTGGTCAGCCCCAGCATTTT
TRBV27	TRBD1	NA	TRBJ2-2	CASSFYPGQGFGELFF	TGTGCCAGCAGTTTCTATCCGGGACAGGGGTTCGGGGAGCTGTTTTTT
TRBV14	TRBD2	once	TRBJ2-3	CASSQELAGPTDTQYF	TGTGCCAGCAGCCAGGAACTAGCGGGGCCAACAGATACGCAGTATTTT
TRBV6-5	TRBD1	NA	TRBJ2-3	CASSPGQGMDTQYF	TGTGCCAGCAGTCCGGGACAGGGAATGGATACGCAGTATTTT
TRBV21-1	NA	NA	TRBJ1-1	CASSKEGTGNTEAFF	TGTGCCAGCAGCAAAGAGGGGACAGGGAACACTGAAGCTTTCTTT
TRBV27	NA	NA	TRBJ1-6	CASSSAGLGSPLHF	TGTGCCAGCAGTTCCGCGGGCCTGGGTTCACCCCTCCACTTT
TRBV28	NA	NA	TRBJ2-1	CASSTARFDNNEQFF	TGTGCCAGCAGTACAGCTCGTTTTGATAACAATGAGCAGTTCTTC
TRBV24-1	TRBD1	NA	TRBJ1-2	CATSDLVWVGQGLSGYTF	TGTGCCACCAGTGATTTGGTGTGGGTAGGACAGGGGCTTTCTGGCTACACCTTC
TRBV14	NA	NA	TRBJ2-1	CASSLQGGHYNEQFF	TGTGCCAGCAGCCTCCAGGGCGGCCACTACAATGAGCAGTTCTTC
TRBV18	TRBD1	once	TRBJ2-7	CASSPRDRGSYEQYF	TGTGCCAGCTCACCCCGGGACAGGGGTTCCTACGAGCAGTACTTC
TRBV2	TRBD2	many	TRBJ2-3	CASRLWTSQLQYF	TGTGCCAGCAGACTCTGGACTAGCCAACTGCAGTATTTT
TRBV19	NA	NA	TRBJ2-3	CASSQADTQYF	TGTGCCAGTAGTCAGGCAGATACGCAGTATTTT
TRBV9	NA	NA	TRBJ1-2	CASSVQSQANYGYTF	TGTGCCAGCAGCGTGCAGAGTCAGGCTAACTATGGCTACACCTTC
TRBV19	NA	NA	TRBJ1-1	CASSIGFGAVGTNTEAFF	TGTGCCAGTAGTATTGGATTTGGGGCAGTCGGTACGAACACTGAAGCTTTCTTT
TRBV6-5	NA	NA	TRBJ1-4	CASSLLAGGVEKLFF	TGTGCCAGCAGCTTACTAGCGGGGGGCGTCGAAAAACTGTTTTTT
TRBV12-3/TRBV12-4	NA	NA	TRBJ1-1	CASSPGRNTEAFF	TGTGCCAGCAGTCCTGGGCGGAACACTGAAGCTTTCTTT
TRBV4-1	NA	NA	TRBJ2-7	CASSQVGAEAYEQYF	TGCGCCAGCAGCCAAGTGGGGGCCGAAGCCTACGAGCAGTACTTC
TRBV7-8	TRBD1	few	TRBJ1-2	CASSLAWGQSGYTF	TGTGCCAGCAGCTTAGCATGGGGACAGTCAGGCTACACCTTC
TRBV28	NA	once	TRBJ2-3	CAYRDPNADTQYF	TGTGCCTACCGGGATCCGAACGCAGATACGCAGTATTTT
TRBV5-1	NA	NA	TRBJ1-4	CASSSTDATNEKLFF	TGCGCCAGCAGCTCGACAGATGCAACTAATGAAAAACTGTTTTTT
TRBV9	NA	NA	TRBJ1-1	CASSVDRAGTEAFF	TGTGCCAGCAGCGTAGACAGGGCGGGCACTGAAGCTTTCTTT
TRBV3-1/TRBV3-2	TRBD1	NA	TRBJ1-2	CASSQDTGARGYTF	TGTGCCAGCAGCCAGGATACAGGGGCCCGCGGCTACACCTTC
TRBV27	NA	NA	TRBJ2-7	CASKMGLSNYEQYF	TGTGCCAGTAAAATGGGACTTTCTAACTACGAGCAGTACTTC
TRBV28	NA	NA	TRBJ1-2	CASSLFGPQGEGYTF	TGTGCCAGCAGTTTATTTGGGCCCCAAGGGGAAGGCTACACCTTC
TRBV18	TRBD1	NA	TRBJ1-3	CASSPTGGSGNTIYF	TGTGCCAGCTCACCTACAGGGGGCTCTGGAAACACCATATATTTT